A single TCR beta chain is shown here with its context. This record comes from a study of early T cells in non-severe SARS-CoV-2 infection. For the study at large: Bulk RNA isolated from unsorted whole blood underwent sequencing; chains were not paired.

The TCR library protocol attached unique molecular identifiers to the individual cDNA molecules. TCRdb re-called the 5' RACE reads with MiXCR, one entry per CDR3 protein. The repertoire includes roughly 53,000 distinct CDR3 sequences, less than 15% of them detected once, and 2.5% sits in the top ten. Trimming cost V 6 bases and J 6 bases, with 14 bases left between them. CDR1 and CDR2 from the germline V gene are MNHEY and SVGEGT. The CDR3 sequence is 14 residues long. The sequence was obtained from an adult who was a healthcare worker with PCR-confirmed SARS-CoV-2 infection or an uninfected control (not recorded which). Here the sequenced sample was whole blood, taken at baseline. V gene TRBV6-2 or TRBV6-3 combines with J gene TRBJ2-2; perhaps TRBD2 as D (6 bases). In nucleotides, the CDR3 is TGTGCCAGCAGGAGGACTTCGGGGGCCGGGGAGCTGTTTTTT. Translating gives CASRRTSGAGELFF.